Listed here are 11 T cell receptor beta chains from one sample, sequenced in a study of shared clonotypes between healthy human individuals. Libraries were prepared by immunoSEQ multiplex PCR; TCRdb keeps only in-frame clonotypes and omits some of them. The sample lists about half a million clones; 81% were seen once. The sequenced sample consisted of PBMCs. These receptors were taken from a woman in her thirties or forties in good health. Some clones in this sample may be carry-over from other donors' samples.

This clone was detected many times. CDR3 residues: CASSSIATSTDTQYF. Here the CDR3 DNA reads TGCGCCAGCAGCTCGATAGCGACTAGCACAGATACGCAGTATTTT. The V gene is TRBV5-1, the J gene TRBJ2-3; TRBD2 is a possible D gene (5 bases). CDR1 is SGHRS and CDR2 is YFSETQ in the germline V gene. The CDR3 has 15 amino acids. V shed 3 bases and J shed 0 bases, with 11 bases lying between them.

DNA of the CDR3: TGTGCCAGCAGCCCCGGTACAGGGGAGGGTGAGCAGTTCTTC. Its protein product is CASSPGTGEGEQFF. This sequence joins TRBV7-9 and TRBJ2-1; D assignment may be TRBD1 or TRBD2 (7 bases each). The V gene's germline CDR1 is SEHNR and CDR2 FQNEAQ (reference sequence). The CDR3 runs to 14 residues. Trimming took off 5 bases at V and 9 bases at J, with 17 bases between the two ends. Drawing the rest from reference TRBV7-9 and TRBJ2-1, the complete variable domain is DTGVSQNPRHKITKRGQNVTFRCDPISEHNRLYWYRQTLGQGPEFLTYFQNEAQLEKSRLLSDRFSAERPKGSFSTLEIQRTEQGDSAMYLCASSPGTGEGEQFFGPGTRLTVL.

This chain connects TRBV29-1 to TRBJ2-2; D not certain. The ends were cut back, 5 bases at V and 1 base at J, with 2 bases in the middle. Per the germline V gene, CDR1 is SQVTM and CDR2 is ANQGSEA. The CDR3 consists of 11 residues. The CDR3 sequence: CSVQNTGELFF. The CDR3 DNA is TGCAGCGTTCAGAACACCGGGGAGCTGTTTTTT.

This clone was counted once. The chain is built from TRBV6-5 and TRBJ1-2, with no clear D. With 0 bases removed from V and 3 bases from J, the gap between germline ends came to 11 bases. Germline V gene lookup returns CDR1 MNHEY and CDR2 SVGAGI. The CDR3 is made up of 15 amino acids. The CDR3 sequence: CASSYSNIAYYGYTF. CDR3 coding DNA: TGTGCCAGCAGTTACTCGAACATCGCATACTATGGCTACACCTTC.

The genes are TRBV5-1 and TRBJ2-1; D not certain. CDR3 length: 13 amino acids. The germline V gene encodes CDR1 SGHRS and CDR2 YFSETQ. Trimming removed 4 bases from V and 8 bases from J, with 13 bases in between. CDR3 in amino acids: CASSPTMVDEQFF. The CDR3 region has the DNA TGCGCCAGCAGCCCGACGATGGTCGATGAGCAGTTCTTC.

Points on this clone: This likely reflects a read error, since a far larger clone is one base away. The sample contains more than one DNA sequence encoding this CDR3. V gene TRBV4-1 combines with J gene TRBJ2-1; TRBD1 or TRBD2 may be the D gene (5 bases each). The CDR3 consists of 17 residues. Germline assignment: CDR1 MGHRA and CDR2 YSYEKL. The germline V and J ends were trimmed by 4 bases and 0 bases, with 16 bases remaining between them. This CDR3 is CASSPYGTVSSYNEQFF. In nucleotides, the CDR3 is TGCGCCAGCAGCCCATACGGGACGGTGAGCTCCTACAATGAGCAGTTCTTC.

With regard to this clone: A read error is likely here: a far larger clone is one base away. The same CDR3 also results from other DNA sequences found in this sample. V usage is TRBV4-2 and J usage is TRBJ2-7; maybe TRBD1 (5 bases). The CDR3 has 12 amino acids. The V gene's germline CDR1 is LGHNA and CDR2 YNFKEQ. The CDR3 DNA reads as TGTGCAAGCAGCCAGGGCGGTTACGAGCAGTACTTC. Protein sequence: CASSQGGYEQYF.

This CDR3 reads CASSPLSGAGELFF. CDR3 in DNA: TGTGCCAGCAGCCCCTTGTCGGGGGCCGGGGAGCTGTTTTTT. The chain is built from TRBV5-6 and TRBJ2-2, with D perhaps matching TRBD2 (6 bases). With 4 bases removed from V and 6 bases from J, the gap between germline ends came to 13 bases. CDR3 length equals 14 residues. Looked up from germline, CDR1 is SGHDT and CDR2 is YYEEEE. Filled out from reference TRBV5-6 and TRBJ2-2, the complete variable domain reads DAGVTQSPTHLIKTRGQQVTLRCSPKSGHDTVSWYQQALGQGPQFIFQYYEEEERQRGNFPDRFSGHQFPNYSSELNVNALLLGDSALYLCASSPLSGAGELFFGEGSRLTVL.

This sequence joins TRBV10-3 and TRBJ2-1; 11 positions agree with TRBD2. The J segment lost 7 bases and the V segment lost 6 bases, leaving 8 bases of the junction unmatched. The CDR3 spans 15 residues. Germline V gene data show CDR1 as ENHRY and CDR2 as SYGVKD. The DNA for the CDR3 is TGTGCCATCAGGGTTACTAGCGGGAGAGAGAATGAGCAGTTCTTC. Translating it yields CAIRVTSGRENEQFF.

This chain connects TRBV7-3 to TRBJ2-1; perhaps TRBD2 as D (5 bases). The V gene's germline CDR1 is SGHTA and CDR2 FQGTGA. The CDR3 has 15 amino acids. V lost 5 bases and J lost 0, with 11 bases in between. CDR3 bases: TGTGCCAGCAGCCCAAGCGGAAGCTCCTACAATGAGCAGTTCTTC. This gives the protein CASSPSGSSYNEQFF.

V gene TRBV7-2 combines with J gene TRBJ2-5; TRBD2 matches at 7 bases. The CDR3 is 14 amino acids. From germline, CDR1 is SGHTA and CDR2 FQGNSA. V shed 4 bases and J 5 bases; nucleotides not matched to a gene: 7. The CDR3 reads CASSSRAGIETQYF. CDR3 DNA sequence: TGTGCCAGCAGCTCCCGAGCGGGGATTGAGACCCAGTACTTC.